Presented here are 23 T cell receptor beta chains from one specimen sequenced in a study of T cell responses to AZD1222 COVID-19 vaccine. Data came from immunoSEQ multiplex PCR; TCRdb stores just in-frame clones and leaves some out. The sample records fewer than 200,000 clones, 94% being singletons. The sample consisted of peripheral blood, taken 28 days after the second AZD1222 dose. The receptors derive from an adult who received the AZD1222 COVID-19 vaccine.

This clone showed up just once. Other DNA sequences in this sample translate to the same CDR3. This chain joins TRBV6-5 and TRBJ1-1; unclear D gene. This CDR3 comprises 13 residues. Deletions cut 2 bases from V and 2 bases from J, with 6 bases between. Germline CDR1 reads MNHEY; CDR2 reads SVGAGI. CDR3 sequence: CASSYGGNTEAFF. The CDR3 DNA sequence: TGTGCCAGCAGTTACGGCGGTAACACTGAAGCTTTCTTT.

This clone was found a few times. The chain combines TRBV5-8 with TRBJ1-4; perhaps TRBD1 as D (5 bases). Germline V gene lookup returns CDR1 SGHTS and CDR2 YDEGEE. V gave up 2 bases and J gave up 7 bases, with 9 bases separating them. This CDR3 region has 13 residues. The CDR3 protein is CASSFGRAEKLFF. The CDR3 region has the DNA TGTGCCAGCAGCTTTGGCAGGGCTGAAAAACTGTTTTTT.

The chain uses TRBV4-1 and TRBJ1-1, with D tentatively TRBD1 (5 bases). Germline CDR1 is MGHRA and CDR2 is YSYEKL. V lost 0 bases and J 4 bases, leaving 12 bases between the germline ends. This CDR3 region has 15 residues. CDR3 in DNA: TGCGCCAGCAGCCAAGATGGCAGGGTTTCCACTGAAGCTTTCTTT. The encoded protein is CASSQDGRVSTEAFF.

The V and J genes are TRBV10-3 and TRBJ1-2; possibly TRBD1 for D (6 bases). The CDR3 covers 14 residues. CDR1 and CDR2 from the germline V gene are ENHRY and SYGVKD. Between the trimmed V and J ends, which lost 7 bases and 8 bases, there was a span of 20 bases. CDR3 amino acids: CAIKQGATLEGYTF. The CDR3 DNA sequence: TGTGCCATCAAACAGGGTGCAACTCTGGAAGGCTACACCTTC.

With respect to this clone: The junction does not match germline at one end; this may be a read error. The chain is built from TRBV30 and TRBJ1-2; TRBD1 aligns across 8 bases. Germline V gene lookup returns CDR1 GTSNPN and CDR2 SVGIG (reference sequence). This CDR3 is built from 15 residues. The CDR3 protein is CAWSVRGRGPGGYTF. The CDR3 coding sequence is TGTGCCTGGAGTGTACGCGGCAGGGGGCCGGGTGGCTATACCTTC.

The chain has TRBV4-1 and TRBJ1-2, with D unresolved. The germline CDR1 and CDR2 sequences are MGHRA and YSYEKL. Trimming pared 3 bases from V and 2 bases from J, leaving 16 bases between. This CDR3 is 16 amino acids long. The CDR3, as DNA: TGCGCCAGCAGCCACGGAGGAGGGAGAGGGAACTATGGCTACACCTTC. Translating it yields CASSHGGGRGNYGYTF.

The V gene is TRBV6-4, the J gene TRBJ1-1; the match to TRBD1 covers 10 bases. The trim removed 2 bases at V and 3 bases at J, leaving 0 bases unmatched. The CDR3 covers 14 residues. Germline V lookup: CDR1 MRHNA, CDR2 SNTAGT. The CDR3 region is CASSDGTGDTEAFF. The DNA for the CDR3 is TGTGCCAGCAGTGACGGGACAGGGGACACTGAAGCTTTCTTT.

V and J are TRBV27 and TRBJ2-3; tentative D call: TRBD1 (5 bases). V lost 5 bases and J 2 bases, leaving 17 bases between the germline ends. The germline V gene encodes CDR1 MNHEY and CDR2 SMNVEV (reference sequence). The CDR3 loop spans 16 amino acids. The CDR3 DNA sequence: TGTGCCAGCAGTCGGCAGGGAACACAAGACACAGATACGCAGTATTTT. Amino acid sequence: CASSRQGTQDTDTQYF.

V is TRBV7-9 and J is TRBJ2-7; TRBD1 aligns across 9 bases. The CDR3 runs to 15 residues. Germline CDR1 and CDR2: SEHNR and FQNEAQ (reference sequence). With 5 bases clipped from V and 4 bases from J, the junction kept 9 bases outside the gene matches. CDR3 protein: CASSQGTGNWYEQYF. The DNA for the CDR3 is TGTGCCAGCAGCCAAGGGACAGGGAACTGGTACGAGCAGTACTTC. Full variable domain (outside the CDR3, taken from reference TRBV7-9 and TRBJ2-7): DTGVSQNPRHKITKRGQNVTFRCDPISEHNRLYWYRQTLGQGPEFLTYFQNEAQLEKSRLLSDRFSAERPKGSFSTLEIQRTEQGDSAMYLCASSQGTGNWYEQYFGPGTRLTVT.

In DNA, the CDR3 is TGTGCCAGCAGCTCGACGGGGGGGCCCTACAATGAGCAGTTCTTC. This codes for CASSSTGGPYNEQFF. This chain connects TRBV7-6 to TRBJ2-1, with 8 positions matching TRBD2. The CDR3 runs to 15 residues. Looked up from germline, CDR1 is SGHVS and CDR2 is FNYEAQ. Unmatched junction bases numbered 4, after V lost 4 bases and J lost 2 bases.

J is TRBJ1-2 and V is TRBV27; TRBD1 is a possible D gene (6 bases). CDR3 size: 13 residues. V gave up 4 bases and J gave up 8 bases, with 14 bases separating them. Germline lookup yields CDR1 MNHEY and CDR2 SMNVEV (reference sequence). The CDR3 region has the DNA TGTGCCAGCAGTTCATACAGGGTTGGCGGCTACACCTTC. Translation: CASSSYRVGGYTF.

The chain has TRBV12-3 or TRBV12-4 and TRBJ1-4; D gene unclear. The V end lost 7 bases, the J end lost 8 bases, and 8 bases lay between the germline ends. CDR3 length: 11 residues. The CDR3 bases are TGTGCCAGCACCCTCGCGGAAAAACTGTTTTTT. Amino acids: CASTLAEKLFF.

The rearrangement uses TRBV4-1 and TRBJ1-5; 7 bases map to TRBD1. In germline, CDR1 is MGHRA, CDR2 YSYEKL. V lost 2 bases and J lost 7; bases outside the gene matches: 5. This CDR3 comprises 14 residues. Here the CDR3 DNA reads TGCGCCAGCAGCCAACGACAGGGTATACAGCCCCAGCATTTT. Protein: CASSQRQGIQPQHF.

The chain combines TRBV7-2 with TRBJ2-5, with 7 bases identical to TRBD2. In germline, CDR1 is SGHTA, CDR2 FQGNSA. The J segment lost 13 bases and the V segment lost 1 base, leaving 12 bases of the junction unmatched. CDR3 size: 14 residues. Here the CDR3 reads CASSLGGGSGRWYF. The CDR3 nucleotides are TGTGCCAGCAGCTTAGGGGGGGGGAGCGGTAGATGGTACTTC.

This rearrangement joins TRBV12-3 or TRBV12-4 to TRBJ1-2; 9 bases are a match to TRBD1. With V trimmed by 5 bases and J by 6 bases, 4 bases remained unmatched. This CDR3 comprises 13 residues. The CDR3 is CASSPGQGHGYTF. DNA of the CDR3: TGTGCCAGCAGTCCGGGACAGGGACATGGCTACACCTTC.

A remark on this clone: Other DNA sequences in this sample translate to the same CDR3. This chain links TRBV6-1 with TRBJ1-3, with D uncertain. The V gene lost 1 base and the J gene lost 0 bases, with 7 bases spanning the gap. This CDR3 region has 15 residues. Germline values: CDR1 MNHNS, CDR2 SASEGT. CDR3 sequence reads: CASSEVAGSGNTIYF. CDR3 nucleotide sequence: TGTGCCAGCAGTGAAGTGGCAGGCTCTGGAAACACCATATATTTT.

This clone was found a few times. The CDR3 sequence is CASSQRPITALRSGNTIYF. CDR3 bases: TGTGCCAGCAGCCAACGTCCTATCACAGCGCTTCGCTCTGGAAACACCATATATTTT. V usage is TRBV3-1 (or the pseudogene TRBV3-2) and J usage is TRBJ1-3; no reliable D call. V lost 2 bases and J lost 0, with 20 bases in between. Germline CDR1 reads LGHDT; CDR2 reads YNNKEL (reference sequence). There are 19 residues in the CDR3.

The chain couples TRBV5-1 to TRBJ1-2; no reliable D call. V lost 6 bases and J lost 4, with 19 bases in between. Looked up from germline, CDR1 is SGHRS and CDR2 is YFSETQ. The length of the CDR3 is 15 residues. CDR3 in DNA: TGCGCCAGCAAAAAGGACTACCTATTTTCCTATGGCTACACCTTC. Its protein is CASKKDYLFSYGYTF.

This clone was counted a single time. A junction boundary mismatches the germline segment, possibly from a read error. The chain combines TRBV25-1 with TRBJ1-1; D is unresolved. Germline V gene data show CDR1 as MGHDK and CDR2 as SYGVNS. This CDR3 spans 14 amino acids. This CDR3 reads CASSELGMNTEAFF. CDR3 sequence (DNA): TGTGCCAGCAGTGAATTGGGTATGAATACTGAAGCTTTCTTT.

The chain combines TRBV27 with TRBJ1-6; the D is unclear. CDR3 length: 14 amino acids. V shed 6 bases and J shed 7 bases, with 13 bases lying between them. Germline V gene lookup returns CDR1 MNHEY and CDR2 SMNVEV (reference sequence). CDR3 DNA sequence: TGTGCCAGCAGCCCCGGGGTTGGGAATTCACCCCTCCACTTT. Translating gives CASSPGVGNSPLHF.

The genes are TRBV4-1 and TRBJ1-1, with D tentatively TRBD1 (6 bases). V lost 3 bases, J lost 1 base, and 12 bases lay in between. CDR1 is MGHRA and CDR2 is YSYEKL in the germline V gene. The CDR3 has 15 amino acids. This CDR3 reads CASSHSTGQNTEAFF. As DNA, the CDR3 is TGCGCCAGCAGCCACTCCACGGGACAGAACACTGAAGCTTTCTTT.

DNA for the CDR3: TGCGCCAGCGCCTCCTTGGACGTAGCCTACGAGCAGTACTTC. Residues: CASASLDVAYEQYF. The chain has TRBV5-1 and TRBJ2-7; D unclear. From germline, CDR1 is SGHRS and CDR2 YFSETQ. CDR3 length equals 14 residues. The V end was cut by 7 bases, the J end by 2 bases, with 16 bases between.

V is TRBV30 and J is TRBJ1-1; D is undetermined. V was shortened by 2 bases and J by 1 base, with 11 bases between the two germline ends. The CDR3 totals 14 residues. CDR1 GTSNPN and CDR2 SVGIG come from the germline V gene (reference sequence). CDR3 amino acids: CAWSPLLTNTEAFF. DNA of the CDR3: TGTGCCTGGAGTCCGTTACTGACGAACACTGAAGCTTTCTTT.